This T cell receptor (beta chain) was obtained from a study of T cells in Graves' hyperthyroidism and ophthalmopathy. TCR beta CDR3 regions were amplified from RNA transcripts. With the HTBI primer set, the TCR CDR3 went through a first round of RT-PCR. TCRdb re-called the multiplex PCR reads with MiXCR, one entry per CDR3 protein. The profile shows about 360,000 distinct CDR3 sequences, roughly 13% of them singletons. The CDR3 has 13 residues. Germline-derived CDR1 and CDR2 are LGHDT and YNNKEL (reference sequence). J gave up 11 bases and V 8 bases, and 10 bases lay outside the gene matches. On the basis of clinical symptoms, serum thyroxine and TRAb, thyroid ultrasound and orbital computed tomography, diagnoses were made.

This TCR came from a woman younger than 35 with Graves' hyperthyroidism. The gene calls are TRBV3-1 and TRBJ1-4; TRBD1 matches at 8 bases. Material for sequencing was blood. Written as DNA, the CDR3 is TGTGCCAGCGGTACACAGGGGGGGGATAAACTGTTTTTT. It encodes CASGTQGGDKLFF.